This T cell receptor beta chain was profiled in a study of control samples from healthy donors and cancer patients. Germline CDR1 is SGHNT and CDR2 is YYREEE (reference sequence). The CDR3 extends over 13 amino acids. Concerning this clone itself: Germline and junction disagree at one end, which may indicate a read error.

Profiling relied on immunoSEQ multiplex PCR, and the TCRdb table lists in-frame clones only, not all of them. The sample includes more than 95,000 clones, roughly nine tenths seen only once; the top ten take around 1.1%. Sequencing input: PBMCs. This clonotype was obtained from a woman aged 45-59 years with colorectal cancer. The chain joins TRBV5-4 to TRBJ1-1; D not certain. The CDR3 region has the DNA TGTGCCAGCAGCTTGGTGACGAACCCTGAAGCTTTCTTT. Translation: CASSLVTNPEAFF.